This passage covers 21 T cell receptor beta chains from one sample sequenced in a study of glioma-infiltrating T cells after dendritic cell vaccination (TCRdb year 2016). Library generation was performed with the immunoSEQ multiplex PCR assay. This is the immuneACCESS table as TCRdb keeps it, with only in-frame sequences that have V and J called. A part of the clones is gone; compared with another copy, unresolved V genes explain less than half, and the rest is unexplained. This sample has about 73,000 clones in its table, and around 79% of those were observed once. Of the sample, approximately 2.1% is held by the ten largest clones. This sample comprised blood, obtained before dendritic cell vaccination. Receptors originate from a human donor with glioblastoma.

This clone occurred once. Sequence at one end of the junction differs from germline and may be a read error. The chain employs TRBV6-5 and TRBJ1-1; D call uncertain. The CDR3 sequence is 14 residues long. Germline V CDR1 and CDR2: MNHEY, SVGAGI. As DNA, the CDR3 is TGTGCCAGCAGTTACGGGAGTATGAACACTGGAGCTTTCTTT. This translates into CASSYGSMNTGAFF.

This sequence joins TRBV29-1 and TRBJ2-5; TRBD1 aligns across 9 bases. CDR1 and CDR2 (germline): SQVTM, ANQGSEA. This CDR3 is 14 amino acids long. Losses at the gene ends were 6 bases for V and 4 bases for J; bases not matched to a gene: 9. CDR3 loop: CSVQPGQGVETQYF. The CDR3 nucleotides are TGCAGCGTCCAACCGGGACAGGGTGTAGAGACCCAGTACTTC. The variable domain in full, with the rest retrieved from reference TRBV29-1 and TRBJ2-5, is SAVISQKPSRDICQRGTSLTIQCQVDSQVTMMFWYRQQPGQSLTLIATANQGSEATYESGFVIDKFPISRPNLTFSTLTVSNMSPEDSSIYLCSVQPGQGVETQYFGPGTRLLVL.

This chain links TRBV6-1 with TRBJ2-7, with 10 bases that match TRBD1. V lost 1 base and J lost 10; bases outside the gene matches: 4. The CDR3 totals 13 residues. The germline CDR1 and CDR2 sequences are MNHNS and SASEGT. The CDR3 bases are TGTGCCAGCAGTGAAGGGGACAGGGGAGGACAGTACGTC. This translates into CASSEGDRGGQYV.

V gene TRBV7-2 combines with J gene TRBJ1-4; 9 bases are shared with TRBD1. CDR1 is SGHTA and CDR2 is FQGNSA in the germline V gene. The CDR3 has 14 amino acids. V shed 5 bases and J 8 bases; nucleotides not matched to a gene: 6. The CDR3 region has the DNA TGTGCCAGCAGCCCTACCGGGACAGGGGAAAAACTGTTTTTT. This sequence encodes CASSPTGTGEKLFF.

This chain links TRBV5-1 with TRBJ1-1; D may be TRBD1 (6 bases). CDR1 SGHRS and CDR2 YFSETQ come from the germline V gene. Trimming pared 4 bases from V and 1 base from J, leaving 14 bases between. The length of the CDR3 is 15 residues. The CDR3 protein is CASSLGQTSNTEAFF. The CDR3 region has the DNA TGCGCCAGCAGCCTCGGACAGACTTCGAACACTGAAGCTTTCTTT.

This chain uses TRBV19 with TRBJ1-5; 11 bases agree with TRBD1. V lost 7 bases to trimming and J lost 6 bases; unmatched junction nucleotides: 8. Germline CDR1 LNHDA, CDR2 SQIVND (reference sequence). This CDR3 contains 15 residues. In DNA, the CDR3 is TGTGCCAGTACCTCAGGACAGGGGGCCTCTCAGCCCCAGCATTTT. This sequence encodes CASTSGQGASQPQHF.

As concerns this clone: Other DNA sequences within the sample encode an identical CDR3. J is TRBJ1-2 and V is TRBV9; 8 bases align to TRBD1. The CDR3 consists of 14 residues. V shed 2 bases and J 2 bases; nucleotides not matched to a gene: 2. Germline lookup yields CDR1 SGDLS and CDR2 YYNGEE. The CDR3: CASSVGQENYGYTF. CDR3 DNA sequence: TGTGCCAGCAGCGTGGGACAGGAGAACTATGGCTACACCTTC.

The rearrangement uses TRBV5-4 and TRBJ1-1; D remains unclear. The CDR3 consists of 13 residues. Germline lookup yields CDR1 SGHNT and CDR2 YYREEE (reference sequence). V shed 1 base and J shed 3 bases, with 7 bases lying between them. This CDR3 is CASSLLADTEAFF. DNA for the CDR3: TGTGCCAGCAGCTTGCTGGCGGACACTGAAGCTTTCTTT.

The chain couples TRBV29-1 to TRBJ2-3, with 14 positions matching TRBD2. This CDR3 contains 15 residues. The V segment lost 4 bases and the J segment 2 bases; nucleotides outside the gene matches: 2. CDR1 is SQVTM and CDR2 is ANQGSEA in the germline V gene. The CDR3 sequence is CSVVGLAGDTDTQYF. As DNA, the CDR3 is TGCAGCGTTGTGGGACTAGCGGGGGACACAGATACGCAGTATTTT.

V gene TRBV7-3 combines with J gene TRBJ2-3; 9 bases agree with TRBD2. Germline-derived CDR1 and CDR2 are SGHTA and FQGTGA. There are 13 residues in the CDR3. With 9 bases clipped from V and 14 bases from J, the junction kept 15 bases outside the gene matches. CDR3 nucleotides: TGTGCCAGTCGGAGTTCAGGCGGGGGGGTAGGGTATTTT. It encodes CASRSSGGGVGYF.

V and J are TRBV6-6 and TRBJ2-3; D is possibly TRBD1 (6 bases). The CDR3 runs 13 residues. The germline gives CDR1 MNHNY, CDR2 SVGAGI (reference sequence). V dropped 4 bases and J dropped 8 bases, with 13 bases sitting between them. The CDR3 is CASSSSQGVTQYF. The CDR3 coding sequence is TGTGCCAGCAGTTCCTCACAGGGCGTTACGCAGTATTTT.

The genes are TRBV2 and TRBJ2-3; 7 bases are a match to TRBD2. The length of the CDR3 is 15 residues. V lost 4 bases to trimming and J lost 1 base; unmatched junction nucleotides: 5. CDR1 and CDR2 (germline): SNHLY, FYNNEI. In DNA, the CDR3 is TGTGCCAGCAGTGGGTCACTAGCGCGCACAGATACGCAGTATTTT. As protein: CASSGSLARTDTQYF.

The CDR3 DNA is TGTGCCAGCTCCCGGGGAGTTCAGCCCCAGCATTTT. Amino acid sequence: CASSRGVQPQHF. The genes are TRBV18 and TRBJ1-5; no clear D gene. Deletions cut 6 bases from V and 6 bases from J, with 9 bases between. Germline values: CDR1 KGHSH, CDR2 LQKENI. The CDR3 totals 12 residues.

This clone has more than one count but fewer than ten. The genes are TRBV12-5 and TRBJ2-3; 11 positions agree with TRBD2. J was trimmed by 0 bases and V by 3 bases; bases with no gene match: 8. CDR1 LGHNT and CDR2 FRNRAP come from the germline V gene. The CDR3 contains 18 residues. CDR3 loop: CASGFSLSGRVSTDTQYF. In DNA form, the CDR3 reads TGTGCTAGTGGTTTCAGCCTTAGCGGGAGGGTTAGCACAGATACGCAGTATTTT.

The chain has TRBV11-2 and TRBJ1-1; D is possibly TRBD1 (6 bases). Trimming removed 5 bases from V and 2 bases from J, with 12 bases in between. The CDR3 is made up of 14 amino acids. CDR1 is SGHAT and CDR2 is FQNNGV in the germline V gene. CDR3: CASSTQGGNTEAFF. CDR3 nucleotides: TGTGCCAGCAGCACCCAAGGGGGAAACACTGAAGCTTTCTTT.

The chain is built from TRBV19 and TRBJ1-4, with D possibly being TRBD1 (6 bases). The CDR3 is 19 residues long. Germline loops: CDR1 LNHDA, CDR2 SQIVND (reference sequence). V gave up 4 bases and J gave up 4 bases, with 25 bases separating them. CDR3 sequence reads: CASSTPPRGTGHFNEKLFF. The CDR3 DNA reads as TGTGCCAGTAGTACCCCCCCGAGAGGTACAGGGCACTTTAATGAAAAACTGTTTTTT.

The V and J genes are TRBV14 and TRBJ2-3; the D gene is possibly TRBD1 (6 bases). The CDR3 runs 15 residues. Deletions cut 6 bases from V and 3 bases from J, with 16 bases between. Germline V gives CDR1 SGHDN, CDR2 FVKESK. The CDR3, as DNA: TGTGCCAGCAGTCAGGGACAACCTAAAACAGATACGCAGTATTTT. Translated: CASSQGQPKTDTQYF.

The rearrangement links TRBV6-5 to TRBJ1-1, with TRBD1 matching over 7 bases. CDR1 is MNHEY and CDR2 is SVGAGI in the germline V gene. The CDR3 length is 15 residues. J lost 1 base, V lost 0 bases, and 2 bases had no gene match. The CDR3: CASSYSRDRNTEAFF. The DNA of the CDR3 is TGTGCCAGCAGTTACTCGAGGGACAGGAACACTGAAGCTTTCTTT.

This chain connects TRBV7-2 to TRBJ1-6, with D possibly TRBD1 on 5 matching bases. This CDR3 contains 14 residues. Germline V gene sequence: CDR1 SGHTA, CDR2 FQGNSA. V lost 4 bases to trimming and J lost 9 bases, with 13 bases between them. CDR3 loop: CASSSDGGISPLHF. In DNA form, the CDR3 reads TGTGCCAGCAGCTCGGATGGGGGGATTTCACCCCTCCACTTT. Variable domain in full (rest from reference TRBV7-2 and TRBJ1-6): GAGVSQSPSNKVTEKGKDVELRCDPISGHTALYWYRQSLGQGLEFLIYFQGNSAPDKSGLPSDRFSAERTGGSVSTLTIQRTQQEDSAVYLCASSSDGGISPLHFGNGTRLTVT.

The chain uses TRBV23-1 and TRBJ1-1, with 9 bases fitting TRBD1. TRBV23-1 is noted as an ORF with a role that remains uncertain. The CDR3 sequence is 13 residues long. V lost 10 bases and J lost 4; bases outside the gene matches: 7. The CDR3 coding sequence is TGCGCCACCACTGGACAGGGGCTCACTGAAGCTTTCTTT. Amino acid sequence: CATTGQGLTEAFF.

Only one count was recorded for this clone. This chain joins TRBV13 and TRBJ2-3; 7 bases agree with TRBD1. The CDR3 is 17 amino acids. The V segment lost 5 bases and the J segment 0 bases; nucleotides outside the gene matches: 11. The germline V gene encodes CDR1 PRHDT and CDR2 FYEKMQ (reference sequence). CDR3 amino acids: CASSVSQGYTSTDTQYF. The CDR3 nucleotides read TGTGCCAGCAGCGTCTCACAGGGGTATACTAGCACAGATACGCAGTATTTT. Filled out from reference TRBV13 and TRBJ2-3, the complete variable domain reads AAGVIQSPRHLIKEKRETATLKCYPIPRHDTVYWYQQGPGQDPQFLISFYEKMQSDKGSIPDRFSAQQFSDYHSELNMSSLELGDSALYFCASSVSQGYTSTDTQYFGPGTRLTVL.